The next 18 T cell receptor beta chains were all read from a single sample in a study of identical twins. TCRdb independently ran MiXCR on the 5' RACE reads; one entry per CDR3 protein. The table lists nearly 250,000 distinct CDR3 sequences, roughly 7% of them singletons, with roughly 3.6% in the top ten. In addition, the sample was reused for a study of yellow fever vaccine responses in identical twins.

Sequences were obtained from memory (CD45RO+) T cells sorted from blood. The receptors shown here come from a young woman in good health.

The genes are TRBV15 and TRBJ1-2; no definite D call. CDR1 and CDR2 from the germline V gene are LNHNV and YYDKDF (reference sequence). V was shortened by 0 bases and J by 12 bases, with 11 bases between the two germline ends. The CDR3 extends over 12 amino acids. The CDR3 is CATSRDRLMHTF. As DNA, the CDR3 is TGTGCCACCAGCAGAGATAGGCTAATGCACACCTTC.

This clonotype was recorded at least ten times. This chain joins TRBV4-2 and TRBJ2-2, with unresolved D. V shed 6 bases and J shed 5 bases, with 16 bases lying between them. The CDR3 is 15 residues long. Germline values: CDR1 LGHNA, CDR2 YNFKEQ. The CDR3 region is CASRAAVGWTGELFF. CDR3 in DNA: TGTGCCAGCAGGGCCGCGGTGGGTTGGACCGGGGAGCTGTTTTTT.

The J gene is TRBJ2-2, the V gene TRBV7-6; unclear D gene. The CDR3 spans 14 residues. V lost 5 bases and J 7 bases, leaving 14 bases between the germline ends. Germline assignment: CDR1 SGHVS and CDR2 FNYEAQ. The CDR3 region is CASSLVQGGGELFF. The CDR3 DNA is TGTGCCAGCAGCCTTGTCCAAGGTGGCGGGGAGCTGTTTTTT. Based on the CDR3 plus reference TRBV7-6 and TRBJ2-2, the full variable domain is GAGVSQSPRYKVTKRGQDVALRCDPISGHVSLYWYRQALGQGPEFLTYFNYEAQQDKSGLPNDRFSAERPEGSISTLTIQRTEQRDSAMYRCASSLVQGGGELFFGEGSRLTVL.

The chain carries TRBV29-1 and TRBJ1-1; D not certain. Trimming pared 4 bases from V and 7 bases from J, leaving 13 bases between. CDR1 is SQVTM and CDR2 is ANQGSEA in the germline V gene. The CDR3 is made up of 12 amino acids. The CDR3 coding sequence is TGCAGCGTTGGGAACAGACGTTTTGAAGCTTTCTTT. Its protein product is CSVGNRRFEAFF.

This clonotype has a handful of counts. The CDR3 loop is CASSQDREGSGANVLTF. The CDR3 DNA reads TGTGCCAGCAGTCAGGACAGGGAAGGTTCTGGGGCCAACGTCCTGACTTTC. The genes are TRBV2 and TRBJ2-6, with 8 bases that match TRBD1. This CDR3 comprises 17 residues. CDR1 is SNHLY and CDR2 is FYNNEI in the germline V gene. V dropped 5 bases and J dropped 1; count of bases not matched to a gene: 7.

The table lists this clonotype with many counts. J is TRBJ2-3 and V is TRBV29-1; TRBD2 matches at 9 bases. This CDR3 region has 17 residues. The ends lost 1 base at V and 3 bases at J; junction bases unmatched: 11. CDR1 is SQVTM, CDR2 ANQGSEA, per germline. CDR3 loop: CSVEGVAGESGTDTQYF. CDR3 in DNA: TGCAGCGTTGAAGGAGTAGCGGGAGAGAGTGGAACAGATACGCAGTATTTT.

This clonotype was seen a few times. The chain uses TRBV6-1 and TRBJ1-5; D might be TRBD1 (5 bases). V gave up 6 bases and J gave up 11 bases, with 20 bases separating them. Looked up from germline, CDR1 is MNHNS and CDR2 is SASEGT. CDR3 length: 14 residues. CDR3 amino acids: CASRTGPRGQTQHF. CDR3 sequence (DNA): TGTGCCAGCAGAACCGGGCCACGGGGCCAGACCCAGCATTTT.

This clonotype was found many times. The rearrangement uses TRBV5-1 and TRBJ2-2, with D possibly TRBD1 on 5 matching bases. The V gene lost 1 base and the J gene lost 1 base, with 11 bases spanning the gap. This CDR3 contains 16 residues. Per germline, CDR1 SGHRS and CDR2 YFSETQ. CDR3: CASSLLGVENTGELFF. In DNA form, the CDR3 reads TGCGCCAGCAGCTTGCTAGGGGTGGAGAACACCGGGGAGCTGTTTTTT.

This clonotype was seen ten or more times. The V gene is TRBV29-1, the J gene TRBJ2-7, with 7 bases aligning to TRBD2. Looked up from germline, CDR1 is SQVTM and CDR2 is ANQGSEA. The CDR3 is 13 amino acids. V lost 4 bases, J lost 3 bases, and 6 bases stayed unmatched. CDR3 loop: CSVALGGGYEQYF. The DNA of the CDR3 is TGCAGCGTTGCGTTGGGGGGGGGCTACGAGCAGTACTTC.

This clonotype came up many times. The V call is TRBV9, the J call TRBJ2-2, with D maybe TRBD2 (6 bases). V shed 2 bases and J shed 4 bases, with 12 bases lying between them. The germline gives CDR1 SGDLS, CDR2 YYNGEE. The CDR3 length is 15 residues. CDR3 sequence: CASSVIAEGTGELFF. The CDR3 DNA follows: TGTGCCAGCAGCGTCATAGCGGAGGGCACCGGGGAGCTGTTTTTT.

The sample holds a few counts of this clonotype. The chain joins TRBV5-1 to TRBJ2-2; TRBD1 is a possible D gene (5 bases). Deletions cut 7 bases from V and 1 base from J, with 14 bases between. Germline V gene data show CDR1 as SGHRS and CDR2 as YFSETQ. The CDR3 length is 15 residues. In DNA, the CDR3 is TGCGCCAGCCTAGATCGGACACAGAACACCGGGGAGCTGTTTTTT. Amino acids: CASLDRTQNTGELFF.

The sample holds a few counts of this clonotype. At one of its ends the junction is not consistent with the germline gene, which may arise from a read error. The CDR3 protein is CATKVSASAQFPQGF. In DNA form, the CDR3 reads TGTGCCACCAAAGTTAGCGCGTCCGCCCAATTTCCACAAGGCTTC. This sequence joins TRBV6-1 and TRBJ2-1; a possible D gene is TRBD2 (5 bases). The CDR3 totals 15 residues. CDR1 MNHNS and CDR2 SASEGT come from the germline V gene.

The table lists this clonotype with many counts. This sequence joins TRBV5-5 and TRBJ1-2; D might be TRBD1 (5 bases). Trimming cost V 0 bases and J 11 bases, with 17 bases left between them. The CDR3 loop spans 14 amino acids. The germline gives CDR1 SGHKS, CDR2 YYEKEE (reference sequence). In DNA, the CDR3 is TGTGCCAGCAGCTTGGAGTGGGGCAGCTCAAGATACACCTTC. It is translated as CASSLEWGSSRYTF. The whole variable domain, filled in from reference TRBV5-5 and TRBJ1-2, reads DAGVTQSPTHLIKTRGQQVTLRCSPISGHKSVSWYQQVLGQGPQFIFQYYEKEERGRGNFPDRFSARQFPNYSSELNVNALLLGDSALYLCASSLEWGSSRYTFGSGTRLTVV.

The rearrangement uses TRBV5-1 and TRBJ1-4, with 8 bases identical to TRBD1. The CDR3 sequence is 16 residues long. From germline, CDR1 is SGHRS and CDR2 YFSETQ. Trimming removed 4 bases from V and 7 bases from J; junction bases left unmatched: 12. As DNA, the CDR3 is TGCGCCAGCAGCCCGCAGCAGGGGGCGCCGGGTGAAAAACTGTTTTTT. Its translation is CASSPQQGAPGEKLFF.

This clonotype has at least ten counts. CDR3 residues: CASSVTSADTQYF. CDR3 nucleotide sequence: TGCGCCAGCAGCGTAACTTCGGCAGATACGCAGTATTTT. This chain links TRBV5-1 with TRBJ2-3; D unclear. V was shortened by 4 bases and J by 4 bases, with 10 bases between the two germline ends. CDR1 is SGHRS, CDR2 YFSETQ, per germline. The CDR3 covers 13 residues.

This clonotype was found many times. The chain recombines TRBV10-2 with TRBJ2-7, with 8 bases aligning to TRBD2. CDR1 is WSHSY and CDR2 is SAAADI in the germline V gene. V shed 2 bases, J shed 2 bases, and the junction held 2 bases outside the gene matches. The CDR3 has 14 amino acids. DNA of the CDR3: TGCGCCAGCAGTGAGGGACTAGCCCCCTACGAGCAGTACGTC. Translated: CASSEGLAPYEQYV.

This clonotype was counted between two and nine times. The gene calls are TRBV24-1 and TRBJ1-2; the D is unclear. There are 16 residues in the CDR3. Germline V gives CDR1 KGHDR, CDR2 SFDVKD. V was shortened by 5 bases and J by 0 bases, with 15 bases between the two germline ends. The CDR3 reads CATSGWTDSANYGYTF. CDR3 DNA: TGTGCCACCAGTGGTTGGACGGATTCAGCTAACTATGGCTACACCTTC.

J is TRBJ2-5 and V is TRBV7-9, with D uncertain. V lost 5 bases, J lost 0 bases, and 13 bases lay in between. Germline V lookup: CDR1 SEHNR, CDR2 FQNEAQ (reference sequence). This CDR3 has 15 residues. The CDR3 sequence: CASSPMVAYQETQYF. The CDR3 nucleotides read TGTGCCAGCAGCCCAATGGTGGCGTACCAAGAGACCCAGTACTTC.